This is a list of T cell receptor beta chains from one sample in a study of early T cells in non-severe SARS-CoV-2 infection. In TCRdb, the 5' RACE reads were re-called with MiXCR into one record per CDR3 protein. The sample includes about 39,000 distinct CDR3 sequences, roughly 7% of them seen just once. Sequenced input: whole blood. These receptor sequences come from an adult who was a healthcare worker with PCR-confirmed SARS-CoV-2 infection or an uninfected control (not recorded which). Each CDR3 is given with its conserved first and last residue. D genes are given only for firm matches. Clone size is not always given. Where it is, it says once, few, many or a class for expanded clones.

>TRBJ1-2|TRBV6-6|TRBD1|few
TGTGCCAGCAGTTACGACAGGGAGTATGGCTACACCTTC
CASSYDREYGYTF
>TRBJ1-6|TRBV30|TRBD1|few
TGTGCCTGGACCTCCGGGGACAGATATAATTCACCCCTCCACTTT
CAWTSGDRYNSPLHF
>TRBJ2-7|TRBV29-1|NA|NA
TGCAGCGTTGTTAAGTTCTACGAGCAGTACTTC
CSVVKFYEQYF
>TRBJ2-7|TRBV28|TRBD1|many
TGTGCCAGCAGTTTGGGACAGTACGAGCAGTACTTC
CASSLGQYEQYF
>TRBJ2-5|TRBV12-3/TRBV12-4|NA|NA
TGTGCCAGCAGCCCGGGTGGAGAGACCCAGTACTTC
CASSPGGETQYF
>TRBJ1-2|TRBV29-1|TRBD1|many
TGCAGCGTAGGACAGGGTGGTGGCTACACCTTC
CSVGQGGGYTF
>TRBJ2-7|TRBV28|NA|many
TGTGCCAGCAGTGCCGGGACGGCTTACGAGCAGTACTTC
CASSAGTAYEQYF
>TRBJ2-7|TRBV7-9|NA|NA
TGTGCCAGCAGCTTAAACAGGGACGGAAACGAGCAGTACTTC
CASSLNRDGNEQYF
>TRBJ2-3|TRBV27|NA|NA
TGTGCCAGCAGTTTACGTAGTTTCCCCGATACGCAGTATTTT
CASSLRSFPDTQYF
>TRBJ1-1|TRBV5-1|NA|NA
TGCGCCAGCAGCTTGGGGGACATCGAGAACACTGAAGCTTTCTTT
CASSLGDIENTEAFF
>TRBJ2-7|TRBV28|NA|NA
TGTGCCAGCAGTTTATCCGGAGGGGGACGCTCCTACGAGCAGTACTTC
CASSLSGGGRSYEQYF
>TRBJ2-1|TRBV7-8|TRBD2|few
TGTGCCAGCAGCTTAGGATGGCTAGCGGGGGCTATCAATGAGCAGTTCTTC
CASSLGWLAGAINEQFF
>TRBJ1-2|TRBV4-3|TRBD1|NA
TGCGCCAGCAAATATGGGGACAGGGGCGAGGAGAGGCATGGCTACACCTTC
CASKYGDRGEERHGYTF
>TRBJ1-2|TRBV29-1|NA|many
TGCAGCGTTGACCGCCAGGGACGGGGTGGCTACACCTTC
CSVDRQGRGGYTF
>TRBJ2-3|TRBV20-1|TRBD2|NA
TGCAGCCATACCCGGCGGGGGGGGACGGGCGCAGATACGCAGTATTTT
CSHTRRGGTGADTQYF
>TRBJ2-2|TRBV20-1|NA|NA
TGCAGTGCTAGAGATCGACGGCAGGGTGGGACCGGGGAGCTGTTTTTT
CSARDRRQGGTGELFF
>TRBJ1-6|TRBV7-6|NA|NA
TGTGCCAGCAGCTTAGATGGGGGACGGAATTCACCCCTCCACTTT
CASSLDGGRNSPLHF
>TRBJ2-1|TRBV28|TRBD1|few
TGTGCCAGCATCGGGGACAGGGGGTTGAATGAGCAGTTCTTC
CASIGDRGLNEQFF
>TRBJ2-1|TRBV20-1|TRBD2|many
TGCTCGAGCGGGGGAGCCTACAATGAGCAGTTCTTC
CSSGGAYNEQFF
>TRBJ2-1|TRBV2|TRBD2|few
TGTGCCAGCTGTCGCCGCGGGACTAACAATGAGCAGTTCTTC
CASCRRGTNNEQFF
>TRBJ2-7|TRBV7-2|NA|many
TGTGCCAGCAGCTTAAGTAACAGAGGCTACGAGCAGTACTTC
CASSLSNRGYEQYF
>TRBJ2-7|TRBV4-2|TRBD1|many
TGTGCCAGCAGCCAAAGGACAGGGCGAGATGAGCAGTACTTC
CASSQRTGRDEQYF
>TRBJ2-2|TRBV10-3|NA|few
TGTGCCATCAAAGGAACCGTGAACACCGGGGAGCTGTTTTTT
CAIKGTVNTGELFF
>TRBJ2-7|TRBV20-1|TRBD1|NA
TGCAGTGCTACATCGGGACAGGGCGCTCCCCCGGACTTC
CSATSGQGAPPDF
>TRBJ1-6|TRBV27|NA|NA
TGTGCCAGCAGTTTCTGGGAGAATTCACCCCTCCACTTT
CASSFWENSPLHF
>TRBJ2-7|TRBV20-1|NA|few
TGCAGTGCCCCCCCAACGGGGGACAGTTACTACGAGCAGTACTTC
CSAPPTGDSYYEQYF
>TRBJ2-7|TRBV10-3|NA|few
TGTGCCATCAGTGGGGTACAGGGAAACGAGCAGTACTTC
CAISGVQGNEQYF
>TRBJ2-3|TRBV29-1|NA|few
TGCAGCGTTGCCAGAGGGGAGGATACGCAGTATTTT
CSVARGEDTQYF
>TRBJ2-2|TRBV10-1|NA|many
TGCGCCAGCAGCCGGCGGGCTAGCGAAGTCCCCTCGGCTGAGCTGTTTTTT
CASSRRASEVPSAELFF
>TRBJ2-5|TRBV7-9|NA|medium-sized
TGTGCCAGCAGCTTAGATGCTACGCCCGGGGAAGGGACCCAGTACTTC
CASSLDATPGEGTQYF
>TRBJ1-2|TRBV6-6|NA|many
TGTGCCACAACGCTTCCGGGACACCATGGCTACACCTTC
CATTLPGHHGYTF
>TRBJ1-6|TRBV18|TRBD1|many
TGTGTCAGCTCACCGACAGGGGATCGTTCACCCCTCCACTTT
CVSSPTGDRSPLHF
>TRBJ2-1|TRBV4-3|NA|many
TGCGCCAGCAGCCTCCATGGGCCACTTTTCTTC
CASSLHGPLFF
>TRBJ1-2|TRBV24-1|TRBD1|few
TGTGCCACCAGTGACCCGGGACAGGGGGGCGAAAATGGCTACACCTTC
CATSDPGQGGENGYTF
>TRBJ2-7|TRBV10-3|NA|many
TGTGCCATCAGTGCTAGGCAGGGGAACGACGAGCAGTACTTC
CAISARQGNDEQYF
>TRBJ2-3|TRBV6-5|NA|NA
TGTGCCAGCAGGCTCGGGCCGACTAGCACAGATACGCAGTATTTT
CASRLGPTSTDTQYF
>TRBJ2-3|TRBV20-1|NA|NA
TGCAGTGCTAGAGATGGCAGGGCTAGCACAGATACGCAGTATTTT
CSARDGRASTDTQYF
>TRBJ2-1|TRBV7-6|NA|many
TGTGCCAGCAGCTTAGAACCCCCCCTTTCGGGTTCCTACAATGAGCAGTTCTTC
CASSLEPPLSGSYNEQFF
>TRBJ2-7|TRBV28|NA|NA
TGTGCCAGCAGTTTTTGGGCGGAGCAATACGAGCAGTACTTC
CASSFWAEQYEQYF
>TRBJ2-1|TRBV24-1|NA|few
TGTGCCACCAGTGATTCGTCTTCCTATGAGCAGTTCTTC
CATSDSSSYEQFF
>TRBJ1-1|TRBV5-1|NA|NA
TGCGCCAGCAGCCCGGCTGGGGGGCCGGGCACTGAAGCTTTCTTT
CASSPAGGPGTEAFF
>TRBJ2-7|TRBV4-2|NA|many
TGTGCCAGCAGCCAAGACGGGAGAAACTTAGACGAGCAGTACTTC
CASSQDGRNLDEQYF